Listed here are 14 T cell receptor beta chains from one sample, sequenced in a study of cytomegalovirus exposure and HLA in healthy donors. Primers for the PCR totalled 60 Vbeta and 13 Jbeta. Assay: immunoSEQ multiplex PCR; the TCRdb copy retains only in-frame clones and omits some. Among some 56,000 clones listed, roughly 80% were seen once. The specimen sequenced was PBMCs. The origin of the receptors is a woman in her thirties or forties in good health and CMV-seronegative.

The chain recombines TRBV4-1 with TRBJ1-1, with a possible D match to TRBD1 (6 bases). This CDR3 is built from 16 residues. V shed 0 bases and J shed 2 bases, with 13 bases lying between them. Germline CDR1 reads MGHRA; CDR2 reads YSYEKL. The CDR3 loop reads CASSQDSGAGNTEAFF. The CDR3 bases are TGCGCCAGCAGCCAAGATTCAGGGGCAGGTAACACTGAAGCTTTCTTT.

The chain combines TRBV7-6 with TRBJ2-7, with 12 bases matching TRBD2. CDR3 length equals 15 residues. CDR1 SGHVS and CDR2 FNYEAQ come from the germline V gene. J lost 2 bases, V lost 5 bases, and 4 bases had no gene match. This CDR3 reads CASSTWTSGTYEQYF. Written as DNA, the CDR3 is TGTGCCAGCAGCACCTGGACTAGCGGGACCTACGAGCAGTACTTC.

CDR3 coding DNA: TGTGCCAGCAGCTCCCGGGGGGGGAACACTGAAGCTTTCTTT. Its protein product is CASSSRGGNTEAFF. The V gene is TRBV14, the J gene TRBJ1-1, with D tentatively TRBD1 (5 bases). The V and J ends lost 5 bases and 1 base respectively, with 11 bases between them. The CDR3 runs 14 residues. Germline assignment: CDR1 SGHDN and CDR2 FVKESK.

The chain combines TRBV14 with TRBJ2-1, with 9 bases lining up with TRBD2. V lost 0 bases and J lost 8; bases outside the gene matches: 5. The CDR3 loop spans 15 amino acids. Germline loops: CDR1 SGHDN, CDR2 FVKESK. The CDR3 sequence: CASSQELAGAYEQFF. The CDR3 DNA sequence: TGTGCCAGCAGCCAAGAATTAGCGGGAGCCTATGAGCAGTTCTTC.

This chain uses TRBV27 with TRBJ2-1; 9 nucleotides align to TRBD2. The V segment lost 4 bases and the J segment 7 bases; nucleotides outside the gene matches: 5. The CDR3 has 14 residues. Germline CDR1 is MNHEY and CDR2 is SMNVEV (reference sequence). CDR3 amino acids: CASSSLAGRNEQFF. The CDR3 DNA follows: TGTGCCAGCAGTTCCCTAGCGGGACGGAATGAGCAGTTCTTC.

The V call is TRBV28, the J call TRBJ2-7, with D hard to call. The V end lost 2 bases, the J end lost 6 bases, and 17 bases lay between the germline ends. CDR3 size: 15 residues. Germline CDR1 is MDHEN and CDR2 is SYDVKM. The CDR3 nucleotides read TGTGCCAGCAGTTTACTCTCTGCAGGCCCGAGCGAGCAGTACTTC. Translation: CASSLLSAGPSEQYF.

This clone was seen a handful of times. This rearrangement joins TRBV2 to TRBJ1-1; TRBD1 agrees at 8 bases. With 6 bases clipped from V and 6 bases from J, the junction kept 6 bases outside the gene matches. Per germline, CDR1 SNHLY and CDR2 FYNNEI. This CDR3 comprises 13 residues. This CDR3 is CASRMDRDAEAFF. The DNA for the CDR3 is TGTGCCAGCAGAATGGACAGGGACGCTGAAGCTTTCTTT.

The chain's CDR3 is CASSLVSNEQFF. The CDR3 nucleotides read TGTGCCAGCTCCTTAGTGAGTAATGAGCAGTTCTTC. The chain couples TRBV14 to TRBJ2-1; D remains unclear. The length of the CDR3 is 12 residues. With 8 bases removed from V and 7 bases from J, the gap between germline ends came to 12 bases. The V gene's germline CDR1 is SGHDN and CDR2 FVKESK.

The CDR3 DNA reads as TGTGCCAGCAGCTTAATACAGGGGGGCTATGAGCAGTTCTTC. Protein product: CASSLIQGGYEQFF. V usage is TRBV7-3 and J usage is TRBJ2-1; 8 bases line up with TRBD1. The CDR3 loop spans 14 amino acids. J lost 8 bases, V lost 1 base, and 4 bases had no gene match. Germline values: CDR1 SGHTA, CDR2 FQGTGA. The full variable domain, rest sourced from reference TRBV7-3 and TRBJ2-1, is GAGVSQTPSNKVTEKGKYVELRCDPISGHTALYWYRQSLGQGPEFLIYFQGTGAADDSGLPNDRFFAVRPEGSVSTLKIQRTERGDSAVYLCASSLIQGGYEQFFGPGTRLTVL.

CDR3 DNA: TGTGCCAGCGTAGTGAGAGAGCGGGGCACTGAAGCTTTCTTT. Amino acids: CASVVRERGTEAFF. The J gene is TRBJ1-1, the V gene TRBV28; no clear D. The CDR3 has 14 amino acids. Germline V gene sequence: CDR1 MDHEN, CDR2 SYDVKM. V was clipped by 8 bases and J by 4 bases, with 17 bases between them.

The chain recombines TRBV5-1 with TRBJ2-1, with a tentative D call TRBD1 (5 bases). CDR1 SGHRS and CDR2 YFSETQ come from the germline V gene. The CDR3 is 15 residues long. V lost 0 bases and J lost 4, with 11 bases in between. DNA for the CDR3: TGCGCCAGCAGCTTGGGTACCGACAGTTACAATGAGCAGTTCTTC. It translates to CASSLGTDSYNEQFF.

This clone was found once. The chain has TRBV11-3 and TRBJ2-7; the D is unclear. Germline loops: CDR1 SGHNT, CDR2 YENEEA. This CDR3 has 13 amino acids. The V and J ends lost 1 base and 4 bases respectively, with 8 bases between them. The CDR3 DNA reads TGTGCCAGCAGCTTAGGACTGCGTTACGAGCAGTACTTC. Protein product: CASSLGLRYEQYF.

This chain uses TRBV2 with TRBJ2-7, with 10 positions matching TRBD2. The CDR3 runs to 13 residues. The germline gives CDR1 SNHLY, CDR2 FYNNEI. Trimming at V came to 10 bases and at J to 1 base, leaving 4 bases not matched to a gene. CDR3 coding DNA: TGTGCCACCTCTAGCGGGAGTTCCTACGAGCAGTACTTC. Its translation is CATSSGSSYEQYF.

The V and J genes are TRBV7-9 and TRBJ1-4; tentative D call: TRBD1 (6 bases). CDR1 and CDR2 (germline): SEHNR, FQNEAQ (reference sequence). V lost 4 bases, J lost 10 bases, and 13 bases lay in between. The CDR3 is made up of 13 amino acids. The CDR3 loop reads CASSSQGVGKLFF. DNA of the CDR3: TGTGCCAGCAGCTCACAGGGTGTTGGAAAACTGTTTTTT.